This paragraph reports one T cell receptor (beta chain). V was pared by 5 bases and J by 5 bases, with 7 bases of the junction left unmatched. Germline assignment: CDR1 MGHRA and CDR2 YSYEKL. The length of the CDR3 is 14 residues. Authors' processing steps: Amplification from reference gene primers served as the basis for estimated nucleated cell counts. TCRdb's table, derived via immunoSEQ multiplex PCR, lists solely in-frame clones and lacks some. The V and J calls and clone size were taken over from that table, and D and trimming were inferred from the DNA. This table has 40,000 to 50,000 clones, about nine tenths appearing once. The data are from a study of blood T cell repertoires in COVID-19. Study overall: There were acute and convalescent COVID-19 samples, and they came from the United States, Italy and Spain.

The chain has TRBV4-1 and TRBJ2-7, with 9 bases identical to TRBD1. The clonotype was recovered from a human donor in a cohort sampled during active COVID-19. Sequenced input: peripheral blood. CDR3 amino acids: CASSTGQGMDEQYF. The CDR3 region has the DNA TGCGCCAGCAGCACTGGACAGGGGATGGACGAGCAGTACTTC.